Following are 16 T cell receptor beta chains from one sample sequenced in a study of T-cell reconstitution after alpha-beta-depleted transplantation in children. TCRbeta library construction was performed incorporating unique molecular identifiers. TCRdb re-called the PCR reads with MiXCR, one entry per CDR3 protein. Of 300,000 to 400,000 distinct CDR3 sequences listed, about 16% were seen once; the top ten hold around 43%. The sequencing used PBMCs, mostly from graft donor cells, collected 360 days after TCRalphabeta/CD19-depleted stem cell transplant. The receptors stem from a male patient under 10 years old who had a stem cell transplant for acute lymphoblastic leukemia, so the T cells may come from the graft donor.

This sequence joins TRBV20-1 and TRBJ1-5; D may be TRBD1 (6 bases). Between the trimmed V and J ends, which lost 0 bases and 7 bases, there was a span of 13 bases. CDR1 is DFQATT and CDR2 is SNEGSKA in the germline V gene (reference sequence). The CDR3 is 14 amino acids. As DNA, the CDR3 is TGCAGTGCTAGAGAGAGGGGGTCCGGGCAGCCCCAGCATTTT. Amino acid sequence: CSARERGSGQPQHF.

This clonotype was observed a handful of times. V is TRBV7-9 and J is TRBJ2-7; D ambiguous. The CDR3 is 17 amino acids. V lost 6 bases and J 3 bases, leaving 24 bases between the germline ends. Germline values: CDR1 SEHNR, CDR2 FQNEAQ (reference sequence). For the CDR3, the DNA is TGTGCCAGCAGTCCTATCCTCCGGCCGGGTCGGAACTACGAGCAGTACTTC. Its protein product is CASSPILRPGRNYEQYF.

This chain connects TRBV12-5 to TRBJ2-1, with D maybe TRBD1 (6 bases). Germline V gene lookup returns CDR1 LGHNT and CDR2 FRNRAP. V lost 2 bases and J lost 8, with 28 bases in between. This CDR3 has 19 residues. CDR3 region: CASGLPSGAGPKGVDEQFF. CDR3 nucleotide sequence: TGTGCTAGTGGTTTGCCGTCCGGGGCAGGTCCGAAGGGGGTCGATGAGCAGTTCTTC.

The chain links TRBV4-3 to TRBJ2-6, with D perhaps matching TRBD1 (5 bases). The CDR3 length is 17 residues. The V end lost 1 base, the J end lost 0 bases, and 10 bases lay between the germline ends. Germline V CDR1 and CDR2: LGHNA, YSLEER. This chain's CDR3 is CASSQGFRGSGANVLTF. The DNA of the CDR3 is TGCGCCAGCAGCCAAGGTTTTAGGGGCTCTGGGGCCAACGTCCTGACTTTC.

This chain uses TRBV5-1 with TRBJ2-1; 7 bases match TRBD1. V lost 2 bases and J lost 8; bases outside the gene matches: 10. The germline CDR1 and CDR2 sequences are SGHRS and YFSETQ. The CDR3 length is 15 residues. The DNA for the CDR3 is TGCGCCAGCAGCTTTTTTAGGGGGCTTGGAGATGAGCAGTTCTTC. Translation: CASSFFRGLGDEQFF.

This clonotype appeared many times. J is TRBJ2-5 and V is TRBV29-1, with 7 positions matching TRBD1. Germline CDR1 and CDR2: SQVTM and ANQGSEA. CDR3 length equals 20 residues. V dropped 0 bases and J dropped 2; count of bases not matched to a gene: 21. CDR3: CSVEDQHPTSERGPQETQYF. CDR3 DNA sequence: TGCAGCGTTGAAGATCAACACCCTACGTCGGAGAGGGGGCCTCAAGAGACCCAGTACTTC.

Only a few counts were recorded for this clonotype. The chain carries TRBV12-3 or TRBV12-4 and TRBJ1-5; TRBD1 is a possible D gene (6 bases). V was pared by 6 bases and J by 0 bases, with 18 bases between. The CDR3 sequence is 17 residues long. The CDR3 sequence: CASSFWDITSSNQPQHF. The CDR3 nucleotides read TGTGCCAGCAGCTTTTGGGACATTACAAGTAGCAATCAGCCCCAGCATTTT.

This clonotype was counted a few times. The CDR3 DNA is TGTGCCAGCAGTCAAGGGTACTACGAGCAGTACTTC. Residues: CASSQGYYEQYF. The J gene is TRBJ2-7, the V gene TRBV12-3 or TRBV12-4; D not resolved. CDR3 length: 12 residues. Between the trimmed V and J ends, which lost 5 bases and 3 bases, there was a span of 8 bases.

This clonotype was recorded a few times. The chain carries TRBV5-6 and TRBJ2-7; possible D gene TRBD1, 6 bases. Germline lookup yields CDR1 SGHDT and CDR2 YYEEEE. CDR3 length equals 14 residues. Trimming removed 1 base at V and 1 base at J, with 9 bases between. The CDR3 here is CASSLWGTSYEQYF. The CDR3 DNA reads TGTGCCAGCAGCTTGTGGGGGACATCCTACGAGCAGTACTTC.

The CDR3 loop reads CASSLRYTQYF. The CDR3 DNA is TGTGCCAGCAGCTTGCGATATACGCAGTATTTT. The J gene is TRBJ2-3, the V gene TRBV5-4; D is unclear. V shed 1 base and J shed 7 bases, with 4 bases lying between them. This CDR3 has 11 residues. CDR1 is SGHNT, CDR2 YYREEE, per germline (reference sequence).

This clonotype was detected only a few times. The J gene is TRBJ2-4, the V gene TRBV20-1; 11 bases agree with TRBD1. The V gene's germline CDR1 is DFQATT and CDR2 SNEGSKA (reference sequence). V shed 0 bases and J 2 bases; nucleotides not matched to a gene: 6. This CDR3 is 17 amino acids long. The CDR3: CSARDPRTGGSKNIQYF. CDR3 DNA sequence: TGCAGTGCTAGAGATCCTAGGACAGGGGGCTCCAAAAACATTCAGTACTTC.

The table lists this clonotype with a few counts. This chain joins TRBV28 and TRBJ2-2; D gene uncertain. Germline V CDR1 and CDR2: MDHEN, SYDVKM. V was trimmed by 3 bases and J by 1 base, leaving 9 bases between them. The CDR3 is made up of 15 amino acids. The CDR3 coding sequence is TGTGCCAGCAGTTTTTTGGGTGAGAACACCGGGGAGCTGTTTTTT. It encodes CASSFLGENTGELFF.

The rearrangement links TRBV25-1 to TRBJ2-4; D perhaps matches TRBD1 (5 bases). This CDR3 region has 18 residues. Germline V CDR1 and CDR2: MGHDK, SYGVNS. V was shortened by 4 bases and J by 0 bases, with 19 bases between the two germline ends. CDR3 DNA: TGTGCCAGCAGTGGACAGACATCCCCTACCATAGCCAAAAACATTCAGTACTTC. Protein sequence: CASSGQTSPTIAKNIQYF. Using reference TRBV25-1 and TRBJ2-4 for the parts outside the CDR3, the full variable domain is EADIYQTPRYLVIGTGKKITLECSQTMGHDKMYWYQQDPGMELHLIHYSYGVNSTEKGDLSSESTVSRIRTEHFPLTLESARPSHTSQYLCASSGQTSPTIAKNIQYFGAGTRLSVL.

This clonotype was seen more than once but under ten times. As DNA, the CDR3 is TGTGCCAGCGGGACACTTTCACTAGCGGGAGCCAAAAACATTCAGTACTTC. Encoded protein: CASGTLSLAGAKNIQYF. The chain is built from TRBV5-6 and TRBJ2-4; 9 positions match TRBD2. Germline CDR1 reads SGHDT; CDR2 reads YYEEEE. The CDR3 consists of 17 residues. V dropped 7 bases and J dropped 0; count of bases not matched to a gene: 11. Looking up the rest from reference TRBV5-6 and TRBJ2-4 gives the full variable domain: DAGVTQSPTHLIKTRGQQVTLRCSPKSGHDTVSWYQQALGQGPQFIFQYYEEEERQRGNFPDRFSGHQFPNYSSELNVNALLLGDSALYLCASGTLSLAGAKNIQYFGAGTRLSVL.

This chain uses TRBV4-2 with TRBJ2-3, with 10 nucleotides matching TRBD2. There are 17 residues in the CDR3. The ends lost 0 bases at V and 11 bases at J; junction bases unmatched: 14. The germline CDR1 and CDR2 sequences are LGHNA and YNFKEQ. In nucleotides, the CDR3 is TGTGCCAGCAGCCAAGATCGTGCCAGCGGGAGGGCCTTGAAGCAGTATTTT. Residues: CASSQDRASGRALKQYF.

The V call is TRBV11-2, the J call TRBJ2-1; 11 nucleotides agree with TRBD2. CDR1 is SGHAT, CDR2 FQNNGV, per germline. The ends lost 1 base at V and 8 bases at J; junction bases unmatched: 13. This CDR3 is 18 amino acids long. The CDR3 protein is CASSLGRALTSGKYEQFF. The CDR3, as DNA: TGTGCCAGCAGCTTAGGCAGGGCCCTGACTAGCGGGAAGTATGAGCAGTTCTTC.